The sequence of this T cell receptor beta chain was determined in a study of cytomegalovirus exposure and HLA in healthy donors. Findings and limits, study-wide: In a later analysis, TCR beta V- and J-gene trimming showed a link to a missense DCLRE1C variant.

The V segment lost 7 bases and the J segment 2 bases; nucleotides outside the gene matches: 6. Germline assignment: CDR1 GTSNPN and CDR2 SVGIG (reference sequence). The CDR3 is made up of 13 amino acids. Points on this clone: The antigen is undetermined.

PCR was performed using 60 Vbeta and 13 Jbeta primers. The table came from immunoSEQ multiplex PCR; TCRdb's copy has only in-frame clones and leaves some out. The repertoire holds some 200,000 clones, with around 74% as singletons. The receptor was isolated from a girl aged 10 to 17 in good health and CMV-seropositive. The J gene is TRBJ2-3, the V gene TRBV30, with 7 positions matching TRBD2. Sequenced material: PBMCs. DNA for the CDR3: TGTGCCTCCTCCGGGACTAACACAGATACGCAGTATTTT. It is translated as CASSGTNTDTQYF.